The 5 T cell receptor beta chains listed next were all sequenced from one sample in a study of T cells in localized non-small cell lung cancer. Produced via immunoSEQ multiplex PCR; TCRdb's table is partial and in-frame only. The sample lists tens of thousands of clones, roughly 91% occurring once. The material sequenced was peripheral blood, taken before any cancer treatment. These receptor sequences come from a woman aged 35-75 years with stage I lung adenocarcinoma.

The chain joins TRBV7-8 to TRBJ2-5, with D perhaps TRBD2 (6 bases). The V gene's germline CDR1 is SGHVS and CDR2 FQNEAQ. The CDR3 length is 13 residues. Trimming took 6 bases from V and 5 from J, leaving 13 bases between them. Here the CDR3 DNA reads TGTGCCAGCAGAAGGCCTAGCGCGGAGACCCAGTACTTC. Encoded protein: CASRRPSAETQYF.

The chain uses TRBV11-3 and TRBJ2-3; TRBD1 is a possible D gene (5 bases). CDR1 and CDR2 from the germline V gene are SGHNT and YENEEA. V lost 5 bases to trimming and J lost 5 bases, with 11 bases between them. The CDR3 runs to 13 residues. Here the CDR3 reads CASSLTQGDTQYF. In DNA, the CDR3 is TGTGCCAGCAGCCTCACCCAGGGAGATACGCAGTATTTT.

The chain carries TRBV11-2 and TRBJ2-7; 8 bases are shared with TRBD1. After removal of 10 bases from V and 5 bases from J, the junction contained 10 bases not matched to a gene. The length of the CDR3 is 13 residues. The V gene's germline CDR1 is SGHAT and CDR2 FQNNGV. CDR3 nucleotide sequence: TGTGCCATCCCGGGGGACAGGCTCGACGAGCAGTACTTC. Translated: CAIPGDRLDEQYF.

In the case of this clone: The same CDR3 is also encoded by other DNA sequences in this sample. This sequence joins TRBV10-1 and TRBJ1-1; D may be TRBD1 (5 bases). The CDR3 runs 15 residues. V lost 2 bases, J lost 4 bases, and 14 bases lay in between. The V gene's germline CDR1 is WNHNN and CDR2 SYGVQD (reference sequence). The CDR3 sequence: CASSEGGTAGTEAFF. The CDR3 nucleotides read TGCGCCAGCAGTGAGGGGGGGACGGCGGGCACTGAAGCTTTCTTT.

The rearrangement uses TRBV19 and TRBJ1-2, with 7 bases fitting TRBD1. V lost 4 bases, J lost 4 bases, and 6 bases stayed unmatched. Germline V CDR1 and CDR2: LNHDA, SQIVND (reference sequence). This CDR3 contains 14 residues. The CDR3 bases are TGTGCCAGTAGTAGTCCGGGACAGAGCTATGGCTACACCTTC. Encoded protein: CASSSPGQSYGYTF. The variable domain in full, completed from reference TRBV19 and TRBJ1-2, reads DGGITQSPKYLFRKEGQNVTLSCEQNLNHDAMYWYRQDPGQGLRLIYYSQIVNDFQKGDIAEGYSVSREKKESFPLTVTSAQKNPTAFYLCASSSPGQSYGYTFGSGTRLTVV.